Sequencing of this T cell receptor (beta chain) was carried out in a study of shared clonotypes between healthy human individuals. About the study: Sampling drew on donors who were a couple of women and three men aged 18 to 49.

On this clone itself: Its antigen remains unidentified.

Trimming removed 5 bases from V and 8 bases from J, with 16 bases in between. Per the germline V gene, CDR1 is KGHSH and CDR2 is LQKENI. This CDR3 has 14 residues. Profiling relied on immunoSEQ multiplex PCR, and the TCRdb table lists in-frame clones only, not all of them. This sample has more than 2,000,000 clones; about 92% occur once, and the top ten carry over 0.12%. Healthy HIV-negative adults with no recent acute infections or vaccinations were recruited as donors. Study findings and constraints: Memory subsets generally showed lower estimated richness than naive subsets. Sequencing depth was a factor that was expected to affect clonotype sharing among donors.

The clonotype comes from a man younger than 35 in good health. The chain couples TRBV18 to TRBJ2-1; no reliable D call. The sample consisted of naive CD4+ T cells sorted from blood. Subset specified: CD45RA+ positively selected. CDR3 nucleotides: TGTGCCAGCTCATTACCGGGCGCCAACGATGAGCAGTTCTTC. Its translation is CASSLPGANDEQFF.